A single sample gave rise to the 20 T cell receptor beta chains below, sequenced in a study of regulatory T cells in long-lasting Graves disease. Both iRepertoire HTBI primers and Arm-PCR of CDR3 regions were used to build the TCR beta libraries. TCRdb processed the multiplex PCR reads anew with MiXCR; each CDR3 protein has one entry. The table shows 620,000 or so distinct CDR3 sequences, with about 15% occurring only once. Time point in this sample: newly diagnosed GD, antithyroid drugs for less than 3 months. PBMCs provided the RNA from which the TCR library was made. The same sample was also studied in work on T cells in Graves' hyperthyroidism and ophthalmopathy.

The source material was peripheral blood mononuclear cells (PBMCs), sampled at new diagnosis, from a patient treated with antithyroid drugs. Receptors originate from a woman in her twenties or thirties with Graves disease.

In the case of this clonotype: This sequence may be a read error, since a much larger clone differs from it by one base. This sequence joins TRBV2 and TRBJ2-1; 7 bases line up with TRBD2. The CDR3 is 15 amino acids. The V gene end was trimmed by 5 bases and the J gene end by 6 bases; junction bases not matched to a gene: 10. Germline-derived CDR1 and CDR2 are SNHLY and FYNNEI. Here the CDR3 reads CASSFEAGAVNEQFF. The DNA for the CDR3 is TGTGCCAGCAGTTTCGAGGCGGGAGCGGTCAATGAGCAGTTCTTC. The full variable domain, with the rest looked up from reference TRBV2 and TRBJ2-1, is EPEVTQTPSHQVTQMGQEVILRCVPISNHLYFYWYRQILGQKVEFLVSFYNNEISEKSEIFDDQFSVERPDGSNFTLKIRSTKLEDSAMYFCASSFEAGAVNEQFFGPGTRLTVL.

In regard to this clonotype: This may arise from a read error, as a much more abundant clone is one base away. This chain links TRBV20-1 with TRBJ2-3; D is perhaps TRBD1 (5 bases). V was clipped by 6 bases and J by 0 bases, with 13 bases between them. This CDR3 is 14 amino acids long. Looked up from germline, CDR1 is DFQATT and CDR2 is SNEGSKA (reference sequence). The CDR3 bases are TGCAGTGCCTTTCCGACAGTAAGCACAGATACGCAGTATTTT. This codes for CSAFPTVSTDTQYF.

This clonotype has more than one count but fewer than ten. The chain carries TRBV28 and TRBJ2-5; TRBD2 matches at 11 bases. The CDR3 length is 15 residues. Germline V gene data show CDR1 as MDHEN and CDR2 as SYDVKM. V shed 6 bases, J shed 2 bases, and the junction held 5 bases outside the gene matches. The CDR3 DNA is TGTGCCAGCAGACCCCTAGCGGGAGGACAAGAGACCCAGTACTTC. Its protein product is CASRPLAGGQETQYF. Looking up the rest from reference TRBV28 and TRBJ2-5 gives the full variable domain: DVKVTQSSRYLVKRTGEKVFLECVQDMDHENMFWYRQDPGLGLRLIYFSYDVKMKEKGDIPEGYSVSREKKERFSLILESASTNQTSMYLCASRPLAGGQETQYFGPGTRLLVL.

In its sample, this clonotype was seen a few times. The CDR3 region has the DNA TGCGCCAGCAGTGAGGGACAGGGGATTGCTGAAGCTTTCTTT. Amino acids: CASSEGQGIAEAFF. This chain links TRBV10-1 with TRBJ1-1; 9 bases are a match to TRBD1. The V gene end was trimmed by 2 bases and the J gene end by 6 bases; junction bases not matched to a gene: 4. Germline-derived CDR1 and CDR2 are WNHNN and SYGVQD (reference sequence). The CDR3 totals 14 residues.

As regards this clonotype: A much larger clonotype is one base distant, so this may be a read error. The V call is TRBV10-3, the J call TRBJ2-5, with D perhaps matching TRBD1 or TRBD2 (5 bases each). Germline values: CDR1 ENHRY, CDR2 SYGVKD. The CDR3 sequence is 14 residues long. Trimming removed 3 bases from V and 5 bases from J, with 13 bases in between. CDR3 amino acids: CAISDGASQETQYF. The DNA of the CDR3 is TGTGCCATCAGTGACGGGGCGTCGCAGGAGACCCAGTACTTC.

The rearrangement links TRBV27 to TRBJ1-1; D uncertain. Germline CDR1 reads MNHEY; CDR2 reads SMNVEV (reference sequence). Trimming took off 6 bases at V and 4 bases at J, with 18 bases between the two ends. CDR3 length equals 15 residues. CDR3 loop: CASRPFRTTATEAFF. The CDR3 DNA follows: TGTGCCAGCAGGCCGTTCCGGACCACAGCCACTGAAGCTTTCTTT.

This clonotype was recorded at least ten times. The chain uses TRBV28 and TRBJ1-5; 8 nucleotides match TRBD1. CDR1 is MDHEN, CDR2 SYDVKM, per germline. The CDR3 contains 15 residues. The ends lost 6 bases at V and 0 bases at J; junction bases unmatched: 4. Written as DNA, the CDR3 is TGTGCCAGCAGCGAAGGACAGGGTAGCAATCAGCCCCAGCATTTT. Encoded protein: CASSEGQGSNQPQHF. The full variable domain, in which reference TRBV28 and TRBJ1-5 provide the parts outside the CDR3, is DVKVTQSSRYLVKRTGEKVFLECVQDMDHENMFWYRQDPGLGLRLIYFSYDVKMKEKGDIPEGYSVSREKKERFSLILESASTNQTSMYLCASSEGQGSNQPQHFGDGTRLSIL.

The rearrangement joins TRBV20-1 to TRBJ2-2; TRBD1 might be the D (5 bases). The V and J ends lost 0 bases and 5 bases respectively, with 13 bases between them. This CDR3 has 15 residues. Looked up from germline, CDR1 is DFQATT and CDR2 is SNEGSKA (reference sequence). In DNA form, the CDR3 reads TGCAGTGCTAGAGAGCCCAGTCCAGGGACCGGGGAGCTGTTTTTT. The encoded protein is CSAREPSPGTGELFF.

This clonotype was seen a handful of times. CDR3 in DNA: TGTGCCAGCAGCGGAACCCTAGCGGCCCAAGAGACCCAGTACTTC. Encoded protein: CASSGTLAAQETQYF. The chain joins TRBV9 to TRBJ2-5; 7 bases fit TRBD2. Germline V lookup: CDR1 SGDLS, CDR2 YYNGEE. This CDR3 region has 15 residues. Trimming took 3 bases from V and 1 from J; bases not matched to a gene: 6.

This clonotype has ten or more counts. J is TRBJ2-5 and V is TRBV20-1; 8 bases are shared with TRBD2. J gave up 6 bases and V 3 bases, and 12 bases lay outside the gene matches. The CDR3 loop spans 15 amino acids. Germline loops: CDR1 DFQATT, CDR2 SNEGSKA (reference sequence). The CDR3 here is CSASRPAGVMKTQYF. The CDR3 region has the DNA TGCAGTGCTAGTAGACCAGCGGGAGTTATGAAGACCCAGTACTTC.

This clonotype occurred many times. J is TRBJ1-5 and V is TRBV27, with a tentative D call TRBD1 (6 bases). Germline V gene lookup returns CDR1 MNHEY and CDR2 SMNVEV (reference sequence). This CDR3 is built from 17 residues. Trimming shortened V by 2 bases and J by 0 bases, and 14 bases separated the two germline ends. CDR3 protein: CASSLVAGQVSNQPQHF. The CDR3 region has the DNA TGTGCCAGCAGTTTAGTTGCGGGACAAGTTAGCAATCAGCCCCAGCATTTT.

This chain links TRBV5-6 with TRBJ1-5, with TRBD1 identical over 8 bases. The germline gives CDR1 SGHDT, CDR2 YYEEEE. The V and J ends lost 4 bases and 2 bases, in that order; junction bases with no gene match: 2. This CDR3 spans 14 amino acids. For the CDR3, the DNA is TGTGCCAGCAGCAACAGGGGGGGCAATCAGCCCCAGCATTTT. Protein product: CASSNRGGNQPQHF. The variable domain in full, with the rest retrieved from reference TRBV5-6 and TRBJ1-5, is DAGVTQSPTHLIKTRGQQVTLRCSPKSGHDTVSWYQQALGQGPQFIFQYYEEEERQRGNFPDRFSGHQFPNYSSELNVNALLLGDSALYLCASSNRGGNQPQHFGDGTRLSIL.

This clonotype was detected a few times. The chain uses TRBV28 and TRBJ2-3, with 8 bases identical to TRBD1. The germline V gene has CDR1 MDHEN and CDR2 SYDVKM. V dropped 7 bases and J dropped 1; count of bases not matched to a gene: 10. This CDR3 contains 16 residues. The CDR3 DNA sequence: TGTGCCAGCATCTTCCAGGGGGCGCTGGGCACAGATACGCAGTATTTT. It yields the protein CASIFQGALGTDTQYF.

The V call is TRBV9, the J call TRBJ2-7; D unclear. CDR3 length: 13 residues. V was shortened by 0 bases and J by 5 bases, with 9 bases between the two germline ends. Germline V lookup: CDR1 SGDLS, CDR2 YYNGEE. CDR3 sequence reads: CASSVGSFDEQYF. The DNA of the CDR3 is TGTGCCAGCAGCGTAGGCAGTTTCGACGAGCAGTACTTC.

Ten or more counts support this clonotype. J is TRBJ1-1 and V is TRBV2, with D unclear. Germline loops: CDR1 SNHLY, CDR2 FYNNEI. V lost 8 bases, J lost 2 bases, and 12 bases lay in between. CDR3 length: 13 residues. The CDR3 sequence is CASGMERNTEAFF. The CDR3 coding sequence is TGTGCCAGCGGAATGGAGAGAAACACTGAAGCTTTCTTT.

This clonotype was recorded at least ten times. The chain links TRBV6-5 to TRBJ2-7; D tentatively fits TRBD1 or TRBD2 (6 bases each). Germline V CDR1 and CDR2: MNHEY, SVGAGI. The CDR3 length is 18 residues. V was pared by 1 base and J by 3 bases, with 22 bases between. CDR3 DNA sequence: TGTGCCAGCAGTTACTTACTCGGGGCGGAGGGACACCGCTACGAGCAGTACTTC. Translating it yields CASSYLLGAEGHRYEQYF.

This clonotype has a count of ten or more. V is TRBV5-1 and J is TRBJ2-1; 8 bases match TRBD1. Germline CDR1 reads SGHRS; CDR2 reads YFSETQ. Germline trimming cut 5 bases from V and 0 bases from J; bases unmatched to any gene: 7. CDR3 size: 16 residues. CDR3 DNA sequence: TGCGCCAGCAGGTTTCAGGGGGCCGGCTCCTACAATGAGCAGTTCTTC. It encodes CASRFQGAGSYNEQFF.

A few counts support this clonotype. This chain links TRBV27 with TRBJ2-2, with 9 bases aligning to TRBD1. The CDR3 has 18 amino acids. Germline V gives CDR1 MNHEY, CDR2 SMNVEV (reference sequence). V gave up 2 bases and J gave up 5 bases; unmatched junction bases: 12. CDR3 sequence: CASSLIFRRTGVTGELFF. In DNA, the CDR3 is TGTGCCAGCAGTTTAATATTTCGCCGGACAGGGGTTACCGGGGAGCTGTTTTTT.

In this sample, this clonotype turned up a few times. A read error may produce the germline difference seen at one junction end. The rearrangement links TRBV3-1 to TRBJ2-1, with D perhaps TRBD1 (5 bases). The germline V gene has CDR1 LGHDT and CDR2 YNNKEL (reference sequence). This CDR3 comprises 15 residues. Here the CDR3 reads CASRHRTSSYNEQFF. The CDR3 DNA is TGTGCCAGCCGCCACAGGACGAGCTCCTACAATGAGCAGTTCTTC.

The rearrangement links TRBV24-1 to TRBJ2-3, with 8 bases that match TRBD1. The CDR3 has 13 amino acids. The germline V gene has CDR1 KGHDR and CDR2 SFDVKD. The J segment lost 5 bases and the V segment lost 5 bases, leaving 2 bases of the junction unmatched. The CDR3 nucleotides are TGTGCCACCAGTGGAACAGGGGGAGATACGCAGTATTTT. It encodes CATSGTGGDTQYF.